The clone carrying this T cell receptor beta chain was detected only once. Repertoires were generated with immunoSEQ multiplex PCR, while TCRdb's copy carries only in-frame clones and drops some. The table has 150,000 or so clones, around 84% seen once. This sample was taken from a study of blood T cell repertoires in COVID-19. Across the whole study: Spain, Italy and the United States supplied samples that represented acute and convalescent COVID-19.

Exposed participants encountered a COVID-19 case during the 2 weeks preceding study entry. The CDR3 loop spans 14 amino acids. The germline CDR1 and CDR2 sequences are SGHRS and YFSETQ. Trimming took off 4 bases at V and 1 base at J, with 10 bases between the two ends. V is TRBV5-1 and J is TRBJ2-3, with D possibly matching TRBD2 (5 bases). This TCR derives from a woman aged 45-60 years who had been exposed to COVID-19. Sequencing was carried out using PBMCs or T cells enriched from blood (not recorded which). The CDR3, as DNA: TGCGCCAGCAGCGCCGGGGTCGGCACAGATACGCAGTATTTT. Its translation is CASSAGVGTDTQYF.